This TCR beta chain was documented in a study of early T cells in non-severe SARS-CoV-2 infection. The overall study: Sequencing used unsorted whole-blood bulk RNA, so chains lack pairing.

The J segment lost 5 bases and the V segment lost 2 bases, leaving 11 bases of the junction unmatched. Germline V gene lookup returns CDR1 MNHEY and CDR2 SMNVEV (reference sequence). The CDR3 covers 17 residues. Via MiXCR, TCRdb re-called the 5' RACE reads, giving one row per CDR3 protein. Of 87,000 or so distinct CDR3 sequences listed, 9% to 15% are singletons. Sequenced sample: whole blood. This clonotype originated in an adult who was a healthcare worker with PCR-confirmed SARS-CoV-2 infection or an uninfected control (not recorded which). The J gene is TRBJ2-1, the V gene TRBV27, with 8 bases aligning to TRBD2. CDR3: CASSLISGAGLNNEQFF. CDR3 coding DNA: TGTGCCAGCAGTTTAATTAGCGGGGCGGGGCTAAACAATGAGCAGTTCTTC.